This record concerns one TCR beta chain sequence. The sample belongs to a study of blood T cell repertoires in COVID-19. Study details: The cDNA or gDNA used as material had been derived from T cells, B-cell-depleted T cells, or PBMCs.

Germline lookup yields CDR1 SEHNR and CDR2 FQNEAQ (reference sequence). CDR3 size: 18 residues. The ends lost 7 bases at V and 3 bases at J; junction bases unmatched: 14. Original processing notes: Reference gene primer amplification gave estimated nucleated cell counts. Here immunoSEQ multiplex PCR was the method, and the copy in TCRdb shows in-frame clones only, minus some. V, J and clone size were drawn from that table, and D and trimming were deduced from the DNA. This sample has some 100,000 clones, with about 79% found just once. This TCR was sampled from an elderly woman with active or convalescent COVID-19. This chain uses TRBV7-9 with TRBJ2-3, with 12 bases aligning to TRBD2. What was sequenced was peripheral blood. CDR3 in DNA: TGTGCCAGCACGAGGACCCTAAAACTAGCGGGAGGTACAGATACGCAGTATTTT. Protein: CASTRTLKLAGGTDTQYF.